The 10 T cell receptor beta chains below come from one sample, sequenced in a study of cytotoxic CD8 clonotypes in ibrutinib-treated CLL. Generated by immunoSEQ multiplex PCR, the TCRdb table keeps only in-frame clones and is missing some. The sample lists 130,000 or so clones; around three quarters were seen once. Here the sequenced sample was PBMCs, taken after 12 months of ibrutinib treatment. The source of these receptors is a human donor with chronic lymphocytic leukemia.

The chain is built from TRBV10-3 and TRBJ1-2; no clear D gene. Deletions cut 7 bases from V and 4 bases from J, with 22 bases between. CDR1 is ENHRY, CDR2 SYGVKD, per germline. The CDR3 spans 16 residues. CDR3 sequence reads: CAINPVRDIIGYGYTF. DNA for the CDR3: TGTGCCATCAACCCCGTGAGAGACATAATAGGCTATGGCTACACCTTC.

The chain recombines TRBV9 with TRBJ1-2; 7 nucleotides align to TRBD1. V was pared by 3 bases and J by 3 bases, with 8 bases of the junction left unmatched. The CDR3 length is 15 residues. Germline loops: CDR1 SGDLS, CDR2 YYNGEE. CDR3 coding DNA: TGTGCCAGCAGCGGAACGACAGGGTTTGACTATGGCTACACCTTC. This codes for CASSGTTGFDYGYTF. Combining the CDR3 with reference TRBV9 and TRBJ1-2 gives the whole variable domain DSGVTQTPKHLITATGQRVTLRCSPRSGDLSVYWYQQSLDQGLQFLIQYYNGEERAKGNILERFSAQQFPDLHSELNLSSLELGDSALYFCASSGTTGFDYGYTFGSGTRLTVV.

This chain links TRBV19 with TRBJ1-5; D is uncertain. The V gene lost 7 bases and the J gene lost 0 bases, with 10 bases spanning the gap. Germline values: CDR1 LNHDA, CDR2 SQIVND (reference sequence). CDR3 size: 14 residues. CDR3 loop: CASTQRHSNQPQHF. The CDR3 region has the DNA TGTGCCAGTACACAGCGACATAGCAATCAGCCCCAGCATTTT. Full variable domain (missing parts from reference TRBV19 and TRBJ1-5): DGGITQSPKYLFRKEGQNVTLSCEQNLNHDAMYWYRQDPGQGLRLIYYSQIVNDFQKGDIAEGYSVSREKKESFPLTVTSAQKNPTAFYLCASTQRHSNQPQHFGDGTRLSIL.

This chain connects TRBV2 to TRBJ2-3; 8 nucleotides align to TRBD2. CDR3 size: 14 residues. CDR1 and CDR2 (germline): SNHLY, FYNNEI. The V and J ends lost 8 bases and 3 bases, in that order; junction bases with no gene match: 7. The CDR3 spells CASLAGHGTDTQYF. CDR3 nucleotide sequence: TGTGCCAGCCTAGCGGGCCACGGTACAGATACGCAGTATTTT.

The V and J genes are TRBV6-5 and TRBJ1-4; D remains unclear. V gave up 5 bases and J gave up 8 bases, with 6 bases separating them. This CDR3 has 11 residues. Germline V gene sequence: CDR1 MNHEY, CDR2 SVGAGI. Here the CDR3 DNA reads TGTGCCAGCAGTCGGGAGGAAAAACTGTTTTTT. This codes for CASSREEKLFF.

The CDR3 region has the DNA TGTGCCATCAGAAACAACAATGAGCAGTTCTTC. It specifies CAIRNNNEQFF. The gene calls are TRBV10-3 and TRBJ2-1; no reliable D call. V was shortened by 6 bases and J by 5 bases, with 5 bases between the two germline ends. CDR3 size: 11 residues. Per the germline V gene, CDR1 is ENHRY and CDR2 is SYGVKD.

V is TRBV11-1 and J is TRBJ2-7; D not certain. Germline V gene data show CDR1 as SGHAT and CDR2 as FQDESV (reference sequence). The CDR3 spans 12 residues. The ends were cut back, 5 bases at V and 0 bases at J, with 5 bases in the middle. The CDR3 spells CASSPDSYEQYF. As DNA, the CDR3 is TGTGCCAGCAGCCCCGACTCCTACGAGCAGTACTTC.

The chain employs TRBV19 and TRBJ2-7; TRBD2 agrees at 13 bases. V shed 5 bases, J shed 4 bases, and the junction held 5 bases outside the gene matches. This CDR3 has 15 residues. Germline V gene lookup returns CDR1 LNHDA and CDR2 SQIVND (reference sequence). CDR3 in DNA: TGTGCCAGTAGTCAGGGACTAGCGGGAATGTACGAGCAGTACTTC. Translation gives CASSQGLAGMYEQYF.

This chain links TRBV12-5 with TRBJ2-7, with D hard to call. Germline V gene lookup returns CDR1 LGHNT and CDR2 FRNRAP. The V and J ends lost 6 bases and 1 base respectively, with 16 bases between them. There are 15 residues in the CDR3. The DNA for the CDR3 is TGTGCTAGTGGCTCAACTACCGGATTTTCCTACGAGCAGTACTTC. Residues: CASGSTTGFSYEQYF.

The genes are TRBV5-6 and TRBJ2-7, with TRBD1 as a possible D gene (7 bases). The CDR3 spans 17 residues. Trimming removed 4 bases at V and 4 bases at J, with 24 bases between. CDR1 SGHDT and CDR2 YYEEEE come from the germline V gene. The CDR3 here is CASSVIPSSTGRYEQYF. CDR3 DNA sequence: TGTGCCAGCAGCGTTATACCAAGCTCGACAGGGAGGTACGAGCAGTACTTC.